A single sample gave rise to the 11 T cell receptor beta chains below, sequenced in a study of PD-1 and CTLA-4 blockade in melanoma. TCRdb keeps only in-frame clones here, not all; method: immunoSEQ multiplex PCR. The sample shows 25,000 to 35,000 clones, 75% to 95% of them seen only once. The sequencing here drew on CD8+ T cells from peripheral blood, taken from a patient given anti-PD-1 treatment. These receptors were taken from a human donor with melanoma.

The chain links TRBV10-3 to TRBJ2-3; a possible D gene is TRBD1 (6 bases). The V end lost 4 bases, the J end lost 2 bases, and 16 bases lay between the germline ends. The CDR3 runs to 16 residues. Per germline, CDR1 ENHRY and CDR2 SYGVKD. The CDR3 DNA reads TGTGCCATCAGTGGTACACAGGGCGCCGACACAGATACGCAGTATTTT. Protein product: CAISGTQGADTDTQYF.

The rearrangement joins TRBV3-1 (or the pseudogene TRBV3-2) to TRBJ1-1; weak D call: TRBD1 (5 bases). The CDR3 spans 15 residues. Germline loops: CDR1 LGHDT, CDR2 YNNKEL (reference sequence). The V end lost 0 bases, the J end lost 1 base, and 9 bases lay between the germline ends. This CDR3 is CASSQDWGPNTEAFF. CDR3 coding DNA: TGTGCCAGCAGCCAAGATTGGGGCCCGAACACTGAAGCTTTCTTT.

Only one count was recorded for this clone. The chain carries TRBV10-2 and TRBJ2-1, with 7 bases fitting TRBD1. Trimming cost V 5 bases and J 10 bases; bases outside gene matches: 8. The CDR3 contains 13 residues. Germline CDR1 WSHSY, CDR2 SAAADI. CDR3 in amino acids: CASSRRDRDEQFF. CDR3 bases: TGCGCCAGCAGTAGACGTGACAGGGACGAGCAGTTCTTC.

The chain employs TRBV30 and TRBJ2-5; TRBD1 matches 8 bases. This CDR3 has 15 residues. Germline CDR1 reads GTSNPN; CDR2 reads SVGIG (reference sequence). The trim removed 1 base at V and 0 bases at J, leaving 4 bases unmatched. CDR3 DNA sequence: TGTGCCTGGAGTGCTGGGACAGGCGACCAAGAGACCCAGTACTTC. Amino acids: CAWSAGTGDQETQYF.

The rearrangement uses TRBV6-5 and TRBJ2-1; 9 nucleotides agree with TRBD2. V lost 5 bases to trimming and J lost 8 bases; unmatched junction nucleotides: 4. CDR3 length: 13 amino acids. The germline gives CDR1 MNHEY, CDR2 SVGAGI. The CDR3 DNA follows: TGTGCCAGCAGTCTCACTAGCGGGTATGAGCAGTTCTTC. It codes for CASSLTSGYEQFF.

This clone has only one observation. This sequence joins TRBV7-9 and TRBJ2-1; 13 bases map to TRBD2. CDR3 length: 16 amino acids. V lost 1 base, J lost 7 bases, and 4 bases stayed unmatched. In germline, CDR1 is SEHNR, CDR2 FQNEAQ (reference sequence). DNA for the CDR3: TGTGCCAGCAGCTTAGAAGGACTAGCGGGAGATAATGAGCAGTTCTTC. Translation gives CASSLEGLAGDNEQFF.

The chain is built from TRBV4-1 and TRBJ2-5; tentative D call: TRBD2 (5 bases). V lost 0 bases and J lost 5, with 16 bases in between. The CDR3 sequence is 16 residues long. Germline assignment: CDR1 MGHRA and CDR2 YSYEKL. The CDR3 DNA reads TGCGCCAGCAGCCAAGAAGAGGGAACGGGATTGGAGACCCAGTACTTC. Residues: CASSQEEGTGLETQYF.

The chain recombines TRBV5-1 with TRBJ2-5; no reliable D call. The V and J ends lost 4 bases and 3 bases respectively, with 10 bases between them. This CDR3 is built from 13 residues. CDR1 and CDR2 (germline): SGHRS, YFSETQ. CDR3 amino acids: CASSPPEEETQYF. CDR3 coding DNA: TGCGCCAGCAGCCCCCCTGAGGAAGAGACCCAGTACTTC.

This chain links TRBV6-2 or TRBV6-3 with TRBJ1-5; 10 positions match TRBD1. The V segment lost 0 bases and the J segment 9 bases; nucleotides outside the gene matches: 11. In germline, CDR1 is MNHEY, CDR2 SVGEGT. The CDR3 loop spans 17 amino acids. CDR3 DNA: TGTGCCAGCAGTTACTCCCCGGGACAGGGGCCAGGGGGGCCCCAGCATTTT. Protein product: CASSYSPGQGPGGPQHF.

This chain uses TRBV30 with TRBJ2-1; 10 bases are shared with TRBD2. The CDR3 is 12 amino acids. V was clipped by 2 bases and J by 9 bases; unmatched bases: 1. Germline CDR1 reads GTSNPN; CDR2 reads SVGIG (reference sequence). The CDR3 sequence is CAWSSGGGEQFF. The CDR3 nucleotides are TGTGCCTGGAGTAGCGGGGGGGGTGAGCAGTTCTTC.

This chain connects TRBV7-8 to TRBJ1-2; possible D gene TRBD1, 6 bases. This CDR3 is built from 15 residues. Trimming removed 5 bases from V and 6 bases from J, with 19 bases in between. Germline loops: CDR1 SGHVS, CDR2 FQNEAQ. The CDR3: CASSHRDTSTNGYTF. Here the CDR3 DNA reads TGTGCCAGCAGCCATCGGGACACCAGTACCAATGGCTACACCTTC.